This T cell receptor (beta chain) was sequenced for a study of blood T cell repertoires in COVID-19. At the level of the study: Nucleic acid was either cDNA or gDNA, and it came from T cells, B-cell-depleted T cells, or PBMCs.

J gave up 7 bases and V 4 bases, and 8 bases lay outside the gene matches. Germline V gene data show CDR1 as SGHRS and CDR2 as YFSETQ. The CDR3 has 14 amino acids. Per the authors' pipeline: From reference gene primer amplification, estimates of nucleated cell counts were derived. Repertoires were generated with immunoSEQ multiplex PCR, while TCRdb's copy carries only in-frame clones and drops some. D and trimming come from the DNA, and the V and J calls and clone size come from that table. The table has under 300,000 clones, about 87% seen once. The rearrangement uses TRBV5-1 and TRBJ2-5, with 9 positions matching TRBD2. The receptor's source is a middle-aged woman with acute COVID-19. The sequencing sample was made of PBMCs or T cells enriched from blood (not recorded which). The CDR3 spells CASSVGLAEGTQYF. CDR3 DNA sequence: TGCGCCAGCAGCGTGGGACTAGCTGAGGGGACCCAGTACTTC.